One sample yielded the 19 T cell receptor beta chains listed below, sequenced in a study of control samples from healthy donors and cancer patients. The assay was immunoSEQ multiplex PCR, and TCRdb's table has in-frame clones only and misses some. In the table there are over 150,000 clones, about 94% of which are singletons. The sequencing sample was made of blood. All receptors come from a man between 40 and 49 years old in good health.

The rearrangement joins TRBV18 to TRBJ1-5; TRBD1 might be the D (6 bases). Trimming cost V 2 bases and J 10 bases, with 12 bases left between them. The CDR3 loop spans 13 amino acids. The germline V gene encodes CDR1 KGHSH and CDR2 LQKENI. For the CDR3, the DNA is TGTGCCAGCTCACCAGGACAGCGACATCCCCAGCATTTT. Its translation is CASSPGQRHPQHF.

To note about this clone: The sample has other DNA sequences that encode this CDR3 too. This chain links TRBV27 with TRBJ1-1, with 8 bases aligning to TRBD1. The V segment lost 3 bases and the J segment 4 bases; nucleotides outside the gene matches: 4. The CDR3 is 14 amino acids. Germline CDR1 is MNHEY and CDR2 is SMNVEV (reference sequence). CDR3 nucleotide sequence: TGTGCCAGCAGTTTGTCTACAGGGGGCACTGAAGCTTTCTTT. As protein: CASSLSTGGTEAFF.

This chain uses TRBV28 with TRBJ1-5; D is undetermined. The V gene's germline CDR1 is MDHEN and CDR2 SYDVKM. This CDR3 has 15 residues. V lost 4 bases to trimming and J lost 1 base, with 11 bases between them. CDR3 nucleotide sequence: TGTGCCAGCAGTTCCTGGGAGAACAGCAATCAGCCCCAGCATTTT. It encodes CASSSWENSNQPQHF.

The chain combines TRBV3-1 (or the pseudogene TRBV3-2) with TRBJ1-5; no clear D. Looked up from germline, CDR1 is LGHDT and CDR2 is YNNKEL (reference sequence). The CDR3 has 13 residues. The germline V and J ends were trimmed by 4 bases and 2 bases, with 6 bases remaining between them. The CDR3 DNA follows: TGTGCCAGCAGCCGAGGTGGCAATCAGCCCCAGCATTTT. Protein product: CASSRGGNQPQHF.

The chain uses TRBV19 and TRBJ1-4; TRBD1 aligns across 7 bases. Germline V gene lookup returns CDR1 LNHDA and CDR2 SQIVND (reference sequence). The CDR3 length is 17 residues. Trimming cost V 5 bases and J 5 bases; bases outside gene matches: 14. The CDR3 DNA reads TGTGCCAGTAGTCCCTGGGACAGCCGGGACAGCAATGAAAAACTGTTTTTT. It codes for CASSPWDSRDSNEKLFF.

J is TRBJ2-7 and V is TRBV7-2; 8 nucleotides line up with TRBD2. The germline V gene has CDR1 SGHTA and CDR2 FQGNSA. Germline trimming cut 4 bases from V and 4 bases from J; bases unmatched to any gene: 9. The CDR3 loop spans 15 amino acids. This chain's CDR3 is CASSSRSGTTYEQYF. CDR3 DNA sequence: TGTGCCAGCAGCTCCCGTAGCGGGACGACTTACGAGCAGTACTTC.

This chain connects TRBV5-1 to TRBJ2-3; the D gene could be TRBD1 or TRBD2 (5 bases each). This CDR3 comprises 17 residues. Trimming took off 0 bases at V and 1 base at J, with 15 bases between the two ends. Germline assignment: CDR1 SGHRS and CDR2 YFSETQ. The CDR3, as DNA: TGCGCCAGCAGCTTGGGTCCGGTGAGGGGCGGCACAGATACGCAGTATTTT. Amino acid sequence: CASSLGPVRGGTDTQYF.

The CDR3 sequence is CASSPGQGVSYEQYF. The CDR3 bases are TGTGCCAGTAGTCCCGGACAGGGGGTCTCCTACGAGCAGTACTTC. This rearrangement joins TRBV19 to TRBJ2-7; 10 bases line up with TRBD1. The CDR3 covers 15 residues. J lost 0 bases, V lost 5 bases, and 4 bases had no gene match. Germline V gene data show CDR1 as LNHDA and CDR2 as SQIVND (reference sequence). The full variable domain, rest sourced from reference TRBV19 and TRBJ2-7, is DGGITQSPKYLFRKEGQNVTLSCEQNLNHDAMYWYRQDPGQGLRLIYYSQIVNDFQKGDIAEGYSVSREKKESFPLTVTSAQKNPTAFYLCASSPGQGVSYEQYFGPGTRLTVT.

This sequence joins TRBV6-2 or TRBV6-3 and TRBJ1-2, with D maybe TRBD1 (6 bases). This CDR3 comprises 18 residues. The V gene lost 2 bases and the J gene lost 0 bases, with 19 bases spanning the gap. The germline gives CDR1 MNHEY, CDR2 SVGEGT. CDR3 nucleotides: TGTGCCAGCAGTTACGGAGGGGCGACAGGTCCCCCTAACTATGGCTACACCTTC. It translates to CASSYGGATGPPNYGYTF.

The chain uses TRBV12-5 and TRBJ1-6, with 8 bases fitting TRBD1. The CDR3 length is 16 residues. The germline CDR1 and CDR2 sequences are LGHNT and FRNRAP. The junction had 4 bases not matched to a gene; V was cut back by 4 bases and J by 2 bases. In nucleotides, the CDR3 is TGTGCTAGTGGTTCAGACAGGGGACCCTATAATTCACCCCTCCACTTT. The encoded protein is CASGSDRGPYNSPLHF.

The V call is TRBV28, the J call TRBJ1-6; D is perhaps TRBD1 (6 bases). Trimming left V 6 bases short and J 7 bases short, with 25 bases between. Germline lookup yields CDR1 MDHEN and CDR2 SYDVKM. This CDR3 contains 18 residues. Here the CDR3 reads CASSSTDGTIGGNSPLHF. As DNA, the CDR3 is TGTGCCAGCAGCTCGACGGACGGGACAATAGGTGGAAATTCACCCCTCCACTTT.

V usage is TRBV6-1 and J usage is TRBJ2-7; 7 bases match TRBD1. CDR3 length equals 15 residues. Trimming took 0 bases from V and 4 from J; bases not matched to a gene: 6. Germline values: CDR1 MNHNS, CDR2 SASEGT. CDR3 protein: CASSEAGTAVYEQYF. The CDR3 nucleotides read TGTGCCAGCAGTGAAGCCGGGACAGCGGTTTACGAGCAGTACTTC.

The CDR3 DNA reads TGTGCCAGTAACCACGGGACAGGGCGATATAGCAATCAGCCCCAGCATTTT. It specifies CASNHGTGRYSNQPQHF. V gene TRBV19 combines with J gene TRBJ1-5; 9 nucleotides line up with TRBD1. V lost 7 bases to trimming and J lost 0 bases; unmatched junction nucleotides: 10. Germline V lookup: CDR1 LNHDA, CDR2 SQIVND (reference sequence). CDR3 length: 17 amino acids.

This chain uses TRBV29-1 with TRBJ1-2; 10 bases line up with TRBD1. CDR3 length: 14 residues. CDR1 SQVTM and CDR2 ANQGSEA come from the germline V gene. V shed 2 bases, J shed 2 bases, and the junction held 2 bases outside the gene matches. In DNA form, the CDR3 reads TGCAGCGTTGAAATGGGACAGGGGAACTATGGCTACACCTTC. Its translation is CSVEMGQGNYGYTF.

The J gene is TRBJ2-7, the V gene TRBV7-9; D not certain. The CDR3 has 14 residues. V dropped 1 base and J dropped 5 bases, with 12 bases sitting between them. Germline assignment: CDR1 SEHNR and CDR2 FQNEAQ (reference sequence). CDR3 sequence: CASSLGTAVNEQYF. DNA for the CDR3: TGTGCCAGCAGCTTAGGGACGGCGGTTAACGAGCAGTACTTC.

CDR3 loop: CASSQTGTGTGTEAFF. The CDR3 DNA is TGTGCCAGCAGTCAAACCGGGACAGGGACGGGCACTGAAGCTTTCTTT. The chain employs TRBV6-2 or TRBV6-3 and TRBJ1-1; 9 positions agree with TRBD1. The V and J ends lost 5 bases and 4 bases, in that order; junction bases with no gene match: 11. The germline CDR1 and CDR2 sequences are MNHEY and SVGEGT. This CDR3 is 16 amino acids long.

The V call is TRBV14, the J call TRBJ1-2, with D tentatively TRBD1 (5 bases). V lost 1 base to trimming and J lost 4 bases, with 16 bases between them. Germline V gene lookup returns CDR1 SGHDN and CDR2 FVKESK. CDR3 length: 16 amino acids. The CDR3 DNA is TGTGCCAGCAGCCAAGTTCGGTGGCAGGGCCCCTATGGCTACACCTTC. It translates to CASSQVRWQGPYGYTF.

CDR3 sequence: CASSPVQGKVTEAFF. In nucleotides, the CDR3 is TGTGCCAGCAGCCCTGTACAGGGCAAGGTCACTGAAGCTTTCTTT. The chain recombines TRBV7-2 with TRBJ1-1; TRBD1 is a possible D gene (6 bases). V gave up 5 bases and J gave up 4 bases, with 17 bases separating them. The germline V gene encodes CDR1 SGHTA and CDR2 FQGNSA. This CDR3 comprises 15 residues. The full variable domain, its missing parts supplied by reference TRBV7-2 and TRBJ1-1, is GAGVSQSPSNKVTEKGKDVELRCDPISGHTALYWYRQSLGQGLEFLIYFQGNSAPDKSGLPSDRFSAERTGGSVSTLTIQRTQQEDSAVYLCASSPVQGKVTEAFFGQGTRLTVV.

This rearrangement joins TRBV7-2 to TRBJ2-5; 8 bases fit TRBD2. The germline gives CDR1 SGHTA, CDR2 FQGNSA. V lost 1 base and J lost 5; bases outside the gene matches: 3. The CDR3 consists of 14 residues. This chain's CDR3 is CASSLGLASETQYF. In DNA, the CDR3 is TGTGCCAGCAGCTTAGGACTAGCGTCGGAGACCCAGTACTTC.